This T cell receptor (beta chain) was sequenced in a study of blood T cells in healthy people across ages. Trimming stripped 4 bases from V and 2 bases from J, with 17 bases between. The CDR3 is 16 residues long. Germline CDR1 and CDR2: SGHAT and FQNNGV. Alongside a J-beta primer mix, a sample-barcoded 5' primer served in a second PCR lasting roughly 6 to 11 cycles. A tag from a template-switch adaptor with 12 random nucleotides marked each cDNA molecule. TCRdb fed the 5' RACE reads into MiXCR, producing one record per CDR3 protein. The sample lists nearly 800,000 distinct CDR3 sequences, roughly 25% occurring once. The same sample was also studied in work on T cells of mothers and their children. From that paper: Mother-child pairs who were related displayed a slightly higher overlap than unrelated pairs, a difference that was non-significant.

Sequenced sample: blood. This chain joins TRBV11-2 and TRBJ1-1; possible D gene TRBD1, 5 bases. This receptor was obtained from a boy aged 5-17 years in good health. The CDR3 DNA reads TGTGCCAGCAGCTCAAACCCGGAGGGGCTAAACACTGAAGCTTTCTTT. Translating it yields CASSSNPEGLNTEAFF. Using reference TRBV11-2 and TRBJ1-1 for the parts outside the CDR3, the full variable domain is EAGVAQSPRYKIIEKRQSVAFWCNPISGHATLYWYQQILGQGPKLLIQFQNNGVVDDSQLPKDRFSAERLKGVDSTLKIQPAKLEDSAVYLCASSSNPEGLNTEAFFGQGTRLTVV.